This T cell receptor (beta chain) was sequenced for a study of shared clonotypes between healthy human individuals. At a deep level, the assay was run. Produced via immunoSEQ multiplex PCR; TCRdb's table is partial and in-frame only. Of about half a million clones listed, roughly 80% were seen once; the top ten hold around 12%. This CDR3 comprises 14 residues. With 3 bases removed from V and 8 bases from J, the gap between germline ends came to 11 bases. Germline V CDR1 and CDR2: MGHRA, YSYEKL. Remarks on this clone: Its antigen is as yet unknown.

General study points: Enrolling few donors narrowed the genetic and exposure-history diversity that was represented.

The source material was PBMCs. This clonotype originated in a woman aged 40-49 years in good health. Some clones in this sample may be carry-over from other donors' samples. This chain links TRBV4-1 with TRBJ2-6; tentatively, D is TRBD2 (5 bases). CDR3 region: CASSQGRGSNVLTF. Here the CDR3 DNA reads TGCGCCAGCAGCCAGGGAAGAGGGTCCAACGTCCTGACTTTC.